This T cell receptor beta chain is drawn from a study of cytomegalovirus exposure and HLA in healthy donors. Findings of the study overall: A later analysis by the authors found several of the most significant clusters apparently linked to common viral pathogens.

The V gene lost 4 bases and the J gene lost 6 bases, with 14 bases spanning the gap. Germline lookup yields CDR1 SGHRS and CDR2 YFSETQ. CDR3 length: 13 residues. This clone was counted a single time. Its target is unknown. The primer mix had 60 Vbeta and 13 Jbeta primers. Sequencing was performed with immunoSEQ multiplex PCR; in TCRdb, only in-frame clones are kept and a portion is missing. Here the sample spans some 150,000 clones, around four fifths being singletons. This chain joins TRBV5-1 and TRBJ2-7; D is undetermined. The specimen sequenced was PBMCs. This sequence originates from a woman aged 45 to 65 in good health and CMV-seronegative. This chain's CDR3 is CASSVDQVGEQYF. CDR3 coding DNA: TGCGCCAGCAGCGTAGACCAGGTGGGCGAGCAGTACTTC.